This TCR beta chain was profiled in a study of radiotherapy plus CTLA-4 blockade in lung cancer. Study information: Objective responses were recorded in over 15% of patients, with disease control recorded in about 30%.

Profiling relied on immunoSEQ multiplex PCR, and the TCRdb table lists in-frame clones only, not all of them. The sample consists of 100,000 or so clones, around 84% of them appearing once. V trimming: 8 bases; J trimming: 6 bases; junction bases outside the gene matches: 9. CDR1 is SNHLY, CDR2 FYNNEI, per germline. The CDR3 is 14 residues long. This clone was observed a handful of times. The receptor's source is a human donor with non-small cell lung cancer that progressed on radiotherapy plus ipilimumab. Material: peripheral blood, obtained from a patient treated with radiotherapy plus ipilimumab. The chain carries TRBV2 and TRBJ1-4; the match to TRBD1 covers 7 bases. The DNA of the CDR3 is TGTGCCAGCGGGATGACAGGGAATGATGAAAAACTGTTTTTT. Translation: CASGMTGNDEKLFF.